This T cell receptor (beta chain) is from a study of CD8 T cells in ankylosing spondylitis. A quantitative 5'-RACE method, one with molecular barcodes, was used to make TCR beta libraries. TCRdb re-analysed the 5' RACE reads in MiXCR, keeping a single row per CDR3 protein. The repertoire has under 200,000 distinct CDR3 sequences, 11% of them found once; the top ten carry around 29%. This clonotype appeared many times. The CDR3 extends over 13 amino acids. Germline CDR1 and CDR2: MNHEY and SMNVEV (reference sequence). V was clipped by 9 bases and J by 3 bases; unmatched bases: 3. The sample comprised blood, either unsorted or a sorted T cell fraction (not recorded which). This receptor was taken from a male donor with ankylosing spondylitis or in good health (not recorded which). The chain has TRBV27 and TRBJ2-2; 8 positions agree with TRBD1. The CDR3 DNA reads as TGTGCCAGTACAGGGGGGTACACCGGGGAGCTGTTTTTT. Translating gives CASTGGYTGELFF.